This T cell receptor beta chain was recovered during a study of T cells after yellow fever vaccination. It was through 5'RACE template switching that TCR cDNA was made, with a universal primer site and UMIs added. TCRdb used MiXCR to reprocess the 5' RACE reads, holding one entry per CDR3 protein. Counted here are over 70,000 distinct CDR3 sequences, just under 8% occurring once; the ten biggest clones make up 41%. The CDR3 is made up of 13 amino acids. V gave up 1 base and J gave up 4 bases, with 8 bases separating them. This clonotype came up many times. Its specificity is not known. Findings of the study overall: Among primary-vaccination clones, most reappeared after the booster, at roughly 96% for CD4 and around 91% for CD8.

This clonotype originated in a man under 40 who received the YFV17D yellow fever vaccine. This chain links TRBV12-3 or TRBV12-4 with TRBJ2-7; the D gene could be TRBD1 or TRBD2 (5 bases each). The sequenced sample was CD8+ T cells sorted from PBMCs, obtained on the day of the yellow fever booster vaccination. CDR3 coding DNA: TGTGCCAGCAGTTTAGACAGGACTTACGAGCAGTACTTC. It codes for CASSLDRTYEQYF.